This TCR beta chain was sequenced in a study of blood T cell repertoires in COVID-19 (TCRdb year 2020). In the study overall: Samples covering the acute and convalescent phases of COVID-19 were provided by collaborators in the United States, Italy and Spain. The material from the prospective study consisted of cDNA or gDNA derived from T cells, B-cell-depleted T cells, or PBMCs. Deeply sampled blood TCRbeta repertoires from subjects exposed to, actively infected with, or recovered from COVID-19 were included in the dataset. A freely available public database, intended as a resource for researchers studying the immune response to SARS-CoV-2, is where the repertoires were released. Samples came from the ongoing ImmuneRACE study (first 160 participants) plus 1,254 subjects from 6 global collaborators. Sample metadata almost always included a de-identified subject ID, COVID-19 status, age in years and sex. Where HLA class I and class II types were available, the types were taken from metadata supplied by the sample provider, not from assay-based typing. Findings and caveats that apply to the study as a whole: How much clinical and demographic metadata was included differed by source and by participant, and the metadata was provided uncurated.

TCRbeta CDR3 regions were amplified from genomic DNA using the immunoSEQ Assay, a bias-controlled multiplex PCR. Per the source publication's procedure: Within the assay, amplification of reference gene primers was used to estimate how many nucleated cells each sample contained. To quantify the absolute abundance of each unique TCRbeta CDR3 rearrangement, sequence reads were collapsed and filtered. For each sample, productive Simpson clonality was calculated by taking the square root of Simpson's diversity index across productive rearrangements. Sourced from immuneACCESS, this table was stored by TCRdb with only in-frame sequences that have V and J called. A share of the clones is absent; for the studies checked, an unresolved V gene accounts for under half, and the remainder has no known explanation. V and J calls and clone size are given by that table; D and trimming were obtained from the DNA. Recorded for this sample are about 330,000 clones; about 84% of them occurred a single time. Around 1.7% of the sample is in the top ten clones.

Its CDR3 holds 13 amino acids, cysteine through phenylalanine. Only the CDR3 DNA is retained, 39 bases long and in frame from the first base. Between the V and J ends, shortened by 2 bases and 5 bases respectively, the junction contains 10 bases. In the germline V gene (reference sequence), CDR1 corresponds to GTSNPN and CDR2 to SVGIG. A note on this clone: This receptor's antigen is unknown. It has no much larger one-base neighbor in the sample; base qualities were not kept.

Whole blood was collected in K2EDTA tubes by collaborating institutions according to the institutions' own protocols. For TCRbeta analysis, collaborators shipped samples as frozen whole blood, isolated PBMCs, or DNA extracted from either of those sample types. The chain was built from TRBV30 and TRBJ1-5, with TRBD1 tentatively as D gene (5 bases match). The material sequenced was peripheral blood. The sequence came from a woman in her forties or fifties with acute or convalescent COVID-19. The DNA sequence is given as TGTGCCTGGAGTATCAGGGCCTATCAGCCCCAGCATTTT. Its translation is CAWSIRAYQPQHF.